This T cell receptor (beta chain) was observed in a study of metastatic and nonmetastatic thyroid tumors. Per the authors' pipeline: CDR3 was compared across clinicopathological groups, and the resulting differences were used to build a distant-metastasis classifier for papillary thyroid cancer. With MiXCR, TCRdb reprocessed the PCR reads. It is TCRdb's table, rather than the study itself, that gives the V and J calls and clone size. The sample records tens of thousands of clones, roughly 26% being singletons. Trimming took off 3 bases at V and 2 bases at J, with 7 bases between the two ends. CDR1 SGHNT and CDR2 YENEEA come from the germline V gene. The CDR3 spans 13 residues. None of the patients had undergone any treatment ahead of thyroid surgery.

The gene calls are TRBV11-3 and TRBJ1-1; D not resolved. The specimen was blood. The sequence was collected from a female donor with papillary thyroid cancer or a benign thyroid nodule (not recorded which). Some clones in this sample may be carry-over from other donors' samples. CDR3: CASSLTRNTEAFF. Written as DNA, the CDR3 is TGTGCCAGCAGCTTGACTAGAAACACTGAAGCTTTCTTT. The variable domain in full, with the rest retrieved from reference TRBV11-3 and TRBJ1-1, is EAGVVQSPRYKIIEKKQPVAFWCNPISGHNTLYWYLQNLGQGPELLIRYENEEAVDDSQLPKDRFSAERLKGVDSTLKIQPAELGDSAVYLCASSLTRNTEAFFGQGTRLTVV.